This T cell receptor (beta chain) stems from a study of shared clonotypes between healthy human individuals (dated by TCRdb to about 2020). Regarding the study in general: A couple of women and three men aged 18 to 49 years were included in the cohort. For each donor, CD4 naive and CD4 memory were each given three plates, CD8 naive was given two plates, and CD8 memory was given one plate. Blood TCR repertoires of five healthy adults were deeply sequenced to estimate repertoire size and the extent of clonotype sharing between individuals. Per donor, leukapheresis produced somewhere between about 0.94 and 9.5 billion PBMCs. Different laboratories and diverse techniques were used to prepare libraries and sequence TCR repertoires, to increase sequencing depth and limit assay-specific biases. Paper-wide results and their limitations: Incomplete sequencing was indicated by rarefaction of sorted-subset datasets, despite the large sequencing depth. Only blood was sampled, and tissue TCR repertoires likely differ from those in blood. Larger estimated clonotype richness was generally found for naive subsets than for memory subsets. Pairwise subsampling led to the expectation that sequencing depth would affect the degree of clonotype sharing among donors. Compared with non-shared clonotypes, the clonotypes found in all four sorted-subset donors had higher generation probabilities. Because the study included only a small number of donors, the genetic and exposure-history diversity represented was limited. Roughly 5% of naive CD4, 3.5% of naive CD8, roughly 2.5% of memory CD4, and over 0.35% of memory CD8 clonotypes were shared across several donors.

TCR CDR3 regions were amplified from genomic DNA by multiplex PCR using the deep immunoSEQ assay. Extracted genomic DNA from each cell subset was distributed evenly across all wells of several immunoSEQ 96-well plates, and each plate was treated as a replicate. For sorted subsets, 200 ng of genomic DNA, equivalent to around 30,000 T cell genomes, went into each replicate PCR. The purified libraries were quantified using a Qubit 3.0 fluorometer, sized with a Bioanalyzer 2100, and then quantified again using the KAPA Library Quantification kit. Each immunoSEQ 96-well plate was sequenced on its own single-read 150-cycle Illumina NextSeq 550 flow cell. Regarding the original processing steps: Because the immunoSEQ output included only junctional sequences and no quality scores, the filtering could not be the same as the filtering used for full-length reads. Sequences were annotated with PyIR, a Python wrapper for IgBLAST v1.9, using IMGT germline references to assign V/J genes and CDR3. Reads were filtered out if the reads had weak V/J assignments (E-value above 1e-6), no CDR3, stop codons, out-of-frame junctions, or ambiguous translated residues. V3J clonotypes were defined as sequences sharing an identical inferred V gene, J gene, and CDR3 amino acid sequence. Percentage overlap between repertoires was calculated by dividing the number of shared unique clonotypes by the size of the smaller repertoire. Three approaches were used to assess repertoire richness: RTK rarefaction, the Chao1 estimator, and Recon v2.1 estimates of unobserved clonotypes. Generation probabilities for all TCRbeta clonotypes obtained by the gDNA method from a few donors were computed using OLGA. TCRdb re-hosts the immuneACCESS table, in-frame sequences only. Its copies lack some clones; in the studies checked, an unresolved V gene accounts for under half of them, and the cause for the rest is not known. From that table come the V and J calls and clone size; the DNA was used to work out D and trimming. Within this sample are hundreds of thousands of clones, with about 95% of them counted one time only. The ten largest make up over 0.095% of the sample.

From V the trimming removes 9 bases and from J it removes 7 bases, while the gene matches leave 10 bases of the junction unaccounted for. The CDR3 spans 13 residues, from the cysteine through the phenylalanine. Here the CDR3 DNA is all that survives: 39 bases in frame from base 1. CDR1 and CDR2, per the germline V gene (reference sequence), are MNHEY and SMNVEV. CD8 naive samples were CD45RO-negative cells positively selected for CCR7, giving a CD45RA+CCR7+ population that excluded TemRA cells. The donors were healthy, HIV-negative adults with no recently reported acute infections or vaccinations. Every donor was a Caucasian adult residing in Nashville, Tennessee, USA. Blood was obtained by leukapheresis, after which PBMCs were separated by Ficoll-Histopaque density gradient centrifugation and cryopreserved in liquid nitrogen vapor phase. Purity and quantity of every magnetically sorted T cell population were checked by analytical flow cytometry. From each sorted fraction, genomic DNA was isolated and quantified by UV absorbance on a Nanodrop 2000c.

Comments on this clone: Its antigen is still unknown. The sample holds no much larger clone one base away, and base qualities are not on file.

The TCR sequence derives from a woman aged 25 to 39 in good health. The V and J genes are TRBV27 and TRBJ2-7, and 9 junctional nucleotides match TRBD1. The sequencing input was naive CD8+ T cells sorted from blood. The cell subset or site label on this specimen signifies: CD45RA+CCR7+. DNA sequence: TGTGCCAGTAGGACAGGGGCGAGGGGGGAGCAGTACTTC. This translates into CASRTGARGEQYF.